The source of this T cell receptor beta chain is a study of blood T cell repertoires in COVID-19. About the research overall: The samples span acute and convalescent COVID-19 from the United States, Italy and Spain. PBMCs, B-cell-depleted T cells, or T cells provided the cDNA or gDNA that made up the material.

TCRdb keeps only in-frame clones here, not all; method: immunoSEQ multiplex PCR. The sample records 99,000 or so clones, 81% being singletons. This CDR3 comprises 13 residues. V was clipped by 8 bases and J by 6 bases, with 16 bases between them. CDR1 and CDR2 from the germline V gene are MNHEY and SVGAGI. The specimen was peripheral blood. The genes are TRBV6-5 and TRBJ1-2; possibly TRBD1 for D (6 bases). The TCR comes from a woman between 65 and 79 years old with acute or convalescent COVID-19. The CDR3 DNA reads TGTGCCAGCTCCTACAGGGCTGTGGATGGCTACACCTTC. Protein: CASSYRAVDGYTF.